Described below is a single T cell receptor (beta chain) sequence and its context. Its specific antigen is unknown. Nothing much larger sits one base from this clone, and base qualities are not available. Relative to germline, V is 1 base shorter and J is 3 bases shorter, with 12 bases between their ends. CDR1 SEHNR and CDR2 FQNEAQ were looked up in the germline V gene (reference sequence). The CDR3 runs 15 amino acids, cysteine and phenylalanine included. CDR3 DNA only is kept here, 45 bases in frame from base 1. The data derive from a study of graft-versus-host responses after intestinal transplantation (dated by TCRdb to the early 2020s). Notes on the research overall: The transplants that recipients received were multivisceral, liver-intestinal, or isolated intestinal. Bulk TCR-beta CDR3 sequencing was used to track graft-versus-host and host-versus-graft alloreactive T cell clones in the graft, circulation and bone marrow after intestinal transplantation. Of the 20 to 30 intestinal transplant recipients enrolled in the cohort, one of whom was a retransplant, a few patients without pretransplant specimens were excluded. Alloreactive clones were identified by sequencing pre-transplant mixed lymphocyte reaction products and comparing these products with unstimulated pre-transplant donor and recipient T cells. Every recipient was given anti-thymocyte globulin induction, followed by 2 to 3 years of maintenance tacrolimus and steroids. Donor T cell macrochimerism was defined as a peak of at least 4% donor T cells among recipient peripheral blood mononuclear cells. Rather than going through the commercial service, samples from three later patients were sequenced in-house on an Illumina MiSeq and processed with MiXCR. Study-level results and caveats: Conclusions were limited by the relatively low number and heterogeneity of intestinal transplant patients. Early after transplant, peak levels of circulating GvH clones were associated with declines in HvG clones. GvH clones were found in recipient bone marrow, and some of the GvH clones appeared earlier in ileal mucosa or blood, which is consistent with an intestinal mucosal origin. In patients with donor T cell macrochimerism, the allografts had high GvH to HvG T cell clonal ratios.

The library relied on the immunoSEQ multiplex PCR assay. For most patients, genomic DNA was isolated with the Qiagen DNeasy Blood and Tissue Kit and sent frozen to Adaptive Biotechnologies for TCR sequencing. Adaptive Biotechnologies carried out high-throughput TCR-beta CDR3 sequencing of genomic DNA for most patients. Concerning the study's data processing: TCR sequencing data were retrieved from Adaptive's ImmunoSEQ software for around 18 patients, whereas three other patients were processed with MiXCR and VDJtools. To correct CD4 versus CD8 sorting errors, sequences present in both subsets at a frequency ratio below 5:1 were removed. CDR3 nucleotide sequences shared by donor and recipient were removed because the origin of these sequences could not be assigned. To be classed as alloreactive, a clone needed at least 2-fold expansion over unstimulated cells and a minimum CFSE-low frequency of 0.002% (template counts) or 0.001% (read counts). A clone was considered mappable if detected in the sequenced pre-transplant spleen, lymph node, or MLR CFSE-low populations of the donor or recipient. Cumulative frequency of alloreactive clones was calculated as a percentage of all sequences weighted by copy number. The clones in this table, taken by TCRdb from immuneACCESS, are in-frame only. Not every clone is retained; where verified, under half of the shortfall comes from an unresolved V gene, and the cause of the rest is unknown. V, J and clone size derive from that table, while D and trimming were established from the DNA sequence. This sample is represented by 65,000 to 90,000 clones; about 90% of them were singletons. The top ten constitute about 2.7% of the sample.

Taken with the paper, the label for time point translates to: cells obtained before transplantation from donor or recipient. CD3+CD4+ and CD3+CD8+ populations were FACS-sorted from unstimulated pre-transplant donor and recipient cells taken from spleen or lymph nodes. This sequence was found in a human donor who received an intestinal transplant. Recombination connected TRBV7-9 to TRBJ1-2; TRBD1 is possibly the D segment (6 matching bases). The material was unstimulated CD8+ T cells sorted from spleen or lymph node cells, obtained before intestinal transplant. CDR3 sequence: CASSLEGQGHYGYTF. The DNA is as follows: TGTGCCAGCAGCTTAGAAGGGCAGGGGCACTATGGCTACACCTTC.